The rows below give T cell receptor beta chains drawn from one sample of a study of immune evolution from preneoplasia to lung adenocarcinoma. The repertoire was sequenced with immunoSEQ multiplex PCR; TCRdb's copy has only in-frame clones and lacks some. The data show 6,500 to 7,500 clones, roughly 83% seen once. Sequencing used FFPE minimally invasive lung adenocarcinoma tissue. These receptors originate from a person aged 65 to 85 with lung adenocarcinoma. Both conserved end residues are part of each CDR3. Part of the rows lack a size; the others show once, few, many or a class for expanded clones.

size | J | V | CDR3
- | TRBJ2-4 | TRBV30 | CASTPSGRNIQYF
- | TRBJ2-1 | TRBV7-9 | CASSLSSLEQFF
- | TRBJ1-5 | TRBV30 | CAWSVSGAGQPQHF
- | TRBJ2-1 | TRBV11-3 | CASSQGTSGHNEQFF
- | TRBJ2-5 | TRBV7-9 | CATEGQTQETQYF
few | TRBJ2-3 | TRBV14 | CASSQGQGLTDTQYF
- | TRBJ1-4 | TRBV19 | CASSVSLGINEKLFF
- | TRBJ2-7 | TRBV5-1 | CASSSVTYEQYF
- | TRBJ1-5 | TRBV11-1 | CASSLDGRPGQPQHF
- | TRBJ2-5 | TRBV21-1 | CASSSPPGQDDQETQYF
- | TRBJ2-4 | TRBV28 | CASRGLGNIQYF
- | TRBJ2-7 | TRBV7-9 | CASGPGTSGVKSYEQYF
- | TRBJ2-2 | TRBV5-6 | CASTWGANTGELFF
- | TRBJ2-5 | TRBV2 | CASMGMGLAGGRDF
- | TRBJ1-6 | TRBV21-1 | CASSKAGSNSPLHF
once | TRBJ2-1 | TRBV5-6 | CASSLPGWGAGNEQFF